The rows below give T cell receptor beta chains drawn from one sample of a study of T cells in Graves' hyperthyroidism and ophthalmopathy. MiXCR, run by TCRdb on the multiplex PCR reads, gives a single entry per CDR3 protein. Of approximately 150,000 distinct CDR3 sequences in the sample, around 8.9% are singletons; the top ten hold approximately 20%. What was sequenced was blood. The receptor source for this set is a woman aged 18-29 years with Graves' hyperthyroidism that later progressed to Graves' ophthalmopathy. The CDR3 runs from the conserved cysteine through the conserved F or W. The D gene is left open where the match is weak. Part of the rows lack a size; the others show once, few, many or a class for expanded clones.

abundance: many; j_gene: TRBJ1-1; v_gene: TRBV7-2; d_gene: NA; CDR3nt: TGTGCCAGCAGCTTAGGGGCCCCTGGAGGGAACACTGAAGCTTTCTTT; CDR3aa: CASSLGAPGGNTEAFF
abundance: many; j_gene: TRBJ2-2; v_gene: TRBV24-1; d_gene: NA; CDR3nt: TGTGCCACCAGTGATTCGGGACTGGGGACCGGGGAGCTGTTTTTT; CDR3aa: CATSDSGLGTGELFF
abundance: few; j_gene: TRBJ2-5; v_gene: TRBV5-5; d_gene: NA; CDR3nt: TGTGCCAGCAGCGATCAGGGAAGGGAGACCCAGTACTTC; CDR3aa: CASSDQGRETQYF
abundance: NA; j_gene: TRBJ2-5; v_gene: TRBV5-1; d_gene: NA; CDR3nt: TGCGCCAGCAGCGTCGGATTTGAGGAGACCCAGTACTTC; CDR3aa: CASSVGFEETQYF
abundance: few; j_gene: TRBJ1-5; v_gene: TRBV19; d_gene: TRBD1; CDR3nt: TGTGCCAGTACCTTAACAGGGGGCTATAACAATCAGCCCCAGCATTTT; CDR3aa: CASTLTGGYNNQPQHF
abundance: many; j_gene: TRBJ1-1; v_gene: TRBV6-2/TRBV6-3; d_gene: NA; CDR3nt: TGTGCCAGCAGTTCCTACCGAGGGAAACACATGAACACTGAAGCTTTCTTT; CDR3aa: CASSSYRGKHMNTEAFF
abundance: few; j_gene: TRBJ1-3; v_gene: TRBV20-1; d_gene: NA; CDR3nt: TGCAGTGCTAGGGACCGATTCTCTGGAAACACCATATATTTT; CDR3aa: CSARDRFSGNTIYF
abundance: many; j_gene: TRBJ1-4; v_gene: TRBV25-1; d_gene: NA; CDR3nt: TGTGCCAGCAGTGCTATGCAGACGGGACCAACTAATGAAAAACTGTTTTTT; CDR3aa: CASSAMQTGPTNEKLFF
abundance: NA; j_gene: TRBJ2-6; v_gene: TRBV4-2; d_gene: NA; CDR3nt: TGTGCCAGCAGCCAAGTACGGATGTCGGAGGCGCCTTCTGGGGCCAACGTCCTGACTTTC; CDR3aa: CASSQVRMSEAPSGANVLTF
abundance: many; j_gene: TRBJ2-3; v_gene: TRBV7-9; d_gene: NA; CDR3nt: TGTGCCATCGAACGGGGGTCAGATACGCAGTATTTT; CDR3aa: CAIERGSDTQYF
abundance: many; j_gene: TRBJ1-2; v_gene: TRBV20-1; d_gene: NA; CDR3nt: TGCAGTGCAATAGACATACAGCAACTCCCAGGCTACACCTTC; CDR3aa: CSAIDIQQLPGYTF
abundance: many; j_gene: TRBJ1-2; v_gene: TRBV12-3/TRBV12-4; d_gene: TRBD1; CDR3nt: TGTGCCAGCAGTTTTGGGGACAGGGGCTATGGCTACACCTTC; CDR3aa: CASSFGDRGYGYTF
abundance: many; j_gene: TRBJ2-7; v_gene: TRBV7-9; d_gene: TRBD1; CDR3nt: TGTGCCAGCAGCTCGCAGGACAGGCGCTACGAGCAGTACTTC; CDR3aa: CASSSQDRRYEQYF
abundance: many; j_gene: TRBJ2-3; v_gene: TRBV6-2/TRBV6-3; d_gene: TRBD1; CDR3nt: TGTGCCAGCAGCAAGATCCGGGACAGGGGGTTTAGAGATACGCAGTATTTT; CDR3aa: CASSKIRDRGFRDTQYF
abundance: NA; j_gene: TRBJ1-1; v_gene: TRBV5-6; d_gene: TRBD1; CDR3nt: TGTGCCAGCAGCTTGGCGGGGACAGGGAAGAACACTGAAGCTTTCTTT; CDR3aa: CASSLAGTGKNTEAFF
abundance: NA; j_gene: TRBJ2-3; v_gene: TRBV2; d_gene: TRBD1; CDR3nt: TGTGCCAGCAGACCCCCCGGAGGGGACAGGGGGATCCCAGATACGCAGTATTTT; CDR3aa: CASRPPGGDRGIPDTQYF
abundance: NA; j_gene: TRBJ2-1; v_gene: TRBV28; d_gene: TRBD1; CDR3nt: TGTGCCAGCAGTGCAGCACCCGGGACAGGGGGCGTTGAGCAGTTCTTC; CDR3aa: CASSAAPGTGGVEQFF
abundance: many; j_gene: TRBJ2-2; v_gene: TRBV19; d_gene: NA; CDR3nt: TGTGCCAGTAGTATAGATAAGAAACTTAGGGGGACCGGGGAGCTGTTTTTT; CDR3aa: CASSIDKKLRGTGELFF
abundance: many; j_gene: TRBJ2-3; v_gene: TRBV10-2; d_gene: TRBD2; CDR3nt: TGCGCCAGCAAACCCACAGCGGGGGTACTCACAGATACGCAGTATTTT; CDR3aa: CASKPTAGVLTDTQYF
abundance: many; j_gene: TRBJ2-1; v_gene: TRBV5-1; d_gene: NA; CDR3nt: TGCGCCAGCAGCTTGTTTGCGTCGGGCAGGCTTGAGCAGTTCTTC; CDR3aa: CASSLFASGRLEQFF
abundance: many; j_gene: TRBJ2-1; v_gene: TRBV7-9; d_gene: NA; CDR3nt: TGTGCCAGCAGCCTCGGTGCTGAGCAGTTCTTC; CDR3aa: CASSLGAEQFF
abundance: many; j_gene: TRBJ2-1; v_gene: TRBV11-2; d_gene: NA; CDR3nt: TGTGCCAGCAGCTTAGACGGGACCGGGAACAATGAGCAGTTCTTC; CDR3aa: CASSLDGTGNNEQFF
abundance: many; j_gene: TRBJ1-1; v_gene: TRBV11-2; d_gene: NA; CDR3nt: TGTGCCAGCAGCTTAAAACAGGCATTCGAAGCTTTCTTT; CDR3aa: CASSLKQAFEAFF
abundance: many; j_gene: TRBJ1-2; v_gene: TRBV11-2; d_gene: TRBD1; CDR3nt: TGTGCCAGCAAGGGGACAGGGTTGTGGGGCTACACCTTC; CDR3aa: CASKGTGLWGYTF
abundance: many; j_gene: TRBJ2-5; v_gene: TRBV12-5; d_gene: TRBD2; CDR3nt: TGTGCTAGTGGGCCGGGACTAGCGGGAGGAGAGACCCAGTACTTC; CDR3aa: CASGPGLAGGETQYF
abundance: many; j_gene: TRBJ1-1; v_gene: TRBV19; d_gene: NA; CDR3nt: TGTGCCAGTAGTATAGGGCGTCCGCTGACCACTGAAGCTTTCTTT; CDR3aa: CASSIGRPLTTEAFF
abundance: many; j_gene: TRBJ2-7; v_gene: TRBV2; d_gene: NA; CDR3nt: TGTGCCAGCAGCGCCGTACGTGGCAGCCAAACGCAGTACTTC; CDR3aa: CASSAVRGSQTQYF
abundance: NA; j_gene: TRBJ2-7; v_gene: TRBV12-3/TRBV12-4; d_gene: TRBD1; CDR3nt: TGTGCCAGCAGTAAATATTCCGGGACAGGGCACCTCTACGAGCAGTACTTC; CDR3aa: CASSKYSGTGHLYEQYF
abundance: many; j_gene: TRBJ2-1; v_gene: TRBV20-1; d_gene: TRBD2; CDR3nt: TGCAGTGCTAGAAAGGATGCGGGACTAGCGGGATATGAGCAGTTCTTC; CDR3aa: CSARKDAGLAGYEQFF
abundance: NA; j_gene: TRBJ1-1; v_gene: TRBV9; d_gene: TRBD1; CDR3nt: TGTGCCAGCAGCCACCCCCCAACAGGGGTGCTTGAAGCTTTCTTT; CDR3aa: CASSHPPTGVLEAFF
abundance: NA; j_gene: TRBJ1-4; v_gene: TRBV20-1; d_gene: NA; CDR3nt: TGCAGTGCGAGAAGTGGGAGTACAACTAATGAAAAACTGTTTTTT; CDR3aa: CSARSGSTTNEKLFF
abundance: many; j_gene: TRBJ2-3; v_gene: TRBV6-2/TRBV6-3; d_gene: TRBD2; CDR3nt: TGTGCCAGCAGTGGTACCGGGACTAGAAGAGATACGCAGTATTTT; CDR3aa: CASSGTGTRRDTQYF
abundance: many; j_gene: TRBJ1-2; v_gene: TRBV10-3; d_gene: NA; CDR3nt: TGTGCCATCAGTGGGGGGAAGCGCGGCTACACCTTC; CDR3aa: CAISGGKRGYTF
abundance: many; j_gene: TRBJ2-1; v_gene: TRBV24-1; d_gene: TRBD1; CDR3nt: TGTGCCACCAGTGGTCCAGGGGGTAGCCCCTACAATGAGCAGTTCTTC; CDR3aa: CATSGPGGSPYNEQFF
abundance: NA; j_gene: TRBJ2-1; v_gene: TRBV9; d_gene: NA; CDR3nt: TGTGCCAGCAGCGTAGGTGGGGGCGCCGGCCCTACCTCCTACACTGAGCAGTTCTTC; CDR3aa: CASSVGGGAGPTSYTEQFF
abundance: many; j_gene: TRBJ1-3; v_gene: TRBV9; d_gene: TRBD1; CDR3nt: TGTGCCAGCAGCGCCCTGGGACAGGCGGGAAACACCATATATTTT; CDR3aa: CASSALGQAGNTIYF